The 13 T cell receptor beta chains given below trace back to one sample, sequenced in a study of technical replicates of blood from a handful of donors (dated by TCRdb to 2015 to 2018). The library was produced with the immunoSEQ multiplex PCR assay. In its TCRdb copy, this immuneACCESS table keeps in-frame sequences only and misses some clones. Where compared with another copy, unresolved V genes explain less than half of these, and the others have no known cause. In all, the sample holds about 76,000 clones, and 90% to 95% of those were seen once. About 0.4% of the sample rests with the top ten. The sequenced material came from T cells isolated from PBMCs. These receptors were collected from a human donor in good health.

The chain has TRBV7-6 and TRBJ2-7; TRBD2 is a possible D gene (5 bases). The germline V gene has CDR1 SGHVS and CDR2 FNYEAQ. Trimming left V 4 bases short and J 2 bases short, with 6 bases between. This CDR3 is built from 12 residues. The CDR3 sequence is CASSSGTYEQYF. CDR3 nucleotides: TGTGCCAGCAGCTCCGGGACCTACGAGCAGTACTTC. The full variable domain, in which reference TRBV7-6 and TRBJ2-7 provide the parts outside the CDR3, is GAGVSQSPRYKVTKRGQDVALRCDPISGHVSLYWYRQALGQGPEFLTYFNYEAQQDKSGLPNDRFSAERPEGSISTLTIQRTEQRDSAMYRCASSSGTYEQYFGPGTRLTVT.

The chain uses TRBV13 and TRBJ1-1, with D uncertain. The CDR3 runs to 12 residues. The V gene's germline CDR1 is PRHDT and CDR2 FYEKMQ (reference sequence). Trimming took 5 bases from V and 5 from J, leaving 9 bases between them. This CDR3 is CASSLPETEAFF. As DNA, the CDR3 is TGTGCCAGCAGCCTCCCAGAAACTGAAGCTTTCTTT.

The chain recombines TRBV2 with TRBJ2-3; the match to TRBD2 covers 8 bases. The germline V gene encodes CDR1 SNHLY and CDR2 FYNNEI. J gave up 2 bases and V 1 base, and 5 bases lay outside the gene matches. This CDR3 comprises 16 residues. The CDR3: CASSEERREVTDTQYF. The CDR3 bases are TGTGCCAGCAGTGAAGAGAGGCGGGAGGTCACAGATACGCAGTATTTT.

The rearrangement uses TRBV19 and TRBJ1-3; D might be TRBD1 (5 bases). CDR1 is LNHDA and CDR2 is SQIVND in the germline V gene (reference sequence). V shed 1 base and J shed 9 bases, with 13 bases lying between them. The CDR3 runs to 14 residues. This CDR3 reads CASSIGGTATTIYF. DNA of the CDR3: TGTGCCAGTAGTATAGGCGGGACGGCCACCACCATATATTTT.

The chain is built from TRBV11-3 and TRBJ2-7, with 7 bases that match TRBD1. With V trimmed by 5 bases and J by 3 bases, 22 bases remained unmatched. Germline assignment: CDR1 SGHNT and CDR2 YENEEA. The CDR3 contains 19 residues. CDR3 loop: CASSPDVPARDSNGYEQYF. The DNA of the CDR3 is TGTGCCAGCAGCCCGGATGTCCCTGCCCGGGACAGTAACGGCTACGAGCAGTACTTC.

V is TRBV14 and J is TRBJ2-5; 8 bases match TRBD1. Germline CDR1 reads SGHDN; CDR2 reads FVKESK. V trimming: 5 bases; J trimming: 5 bases; junction bases outside the gene matches: 10. CDR3 length: 15 amino acids. The CDR3 bases are TGTGCCAGCAGCAGATGGACAGGGTCGAGGGAGACCCAGTACTTC. This translates into CASSRWTGSRETQYF.

V and J are TRBV11-2 and TRBJ2-3; a weak D match, TRBD2 (6 bases). The germline V gene encodes CDR1 SGHAT and CDR2 FQNNGV. This CDR3 spans 15 amino acids. V gave up 0 bases and J gave up 6 bases, with 13 bases separating them. CDR3 region: CASSLEWKGRDTQYF. In DNA form, the CDR3 reads TGTGCCAGCAGCTTAGAATGGAAGGGGAGGGATACGCAGTATTTT. Filled out from reference TRBV11-2 and TRBJ2-3, the complete variable domain reads EAGVAQSPRYKIIEKRQSVAFWCNPISGHATLYWYQQILGQGPKLLIQFQNNGVVDDSQLPKDRFSAERLKGVDSTLKIQPAKLEDSAVYLCASSLEWKGRDTQYFGPGTRLTVL.

The chain has TRBV27 and TRBJ1-2; D is possibly TRBD1 (5 bases). From germline, CDR1 is MNHEY and CDR2 SMNVEV (reference sequence). This CDR3 region has 13 residues. V was pared by 2 bases and J by 3 bases, with 7 bases between. The CDR3, as DNA: TGTGCCAGCAGTTTAGGGGGGGACTATGGCTACACCTTC. The encoded protein is CASSLGGDYGYTF.

The chain combines TRBV6-5 with TRBJ2-5; 9 bases map to TRBD2. Germline trimming cut 6 bases from V and 0 bases from J; bases unmatched to any gene: 5. In germline, CDR1 is MNHEY, CDR2 SVGAGI. The CDR3 is 15 amino acids. In DNA form, the CDR3 reads TGTGCCAGCAGGGGCGGACTAGCGAACCAAGAGACCCAGTACTTC. Its protein product is CASRGGLANQETQYF.

The gene calls are TRBV6-1 and TRBJ2-1, with TRBD1 matching over 9 bases. The CDR3 totals 16 residues. In germline, CDR1 is MNHNS, CDR2 SASEGT. V shed 2 bases, J shed 6 bases, and the junction held 8 bases outside the gene matches. The CDR3: CASSEWGDREFNEQFF. CDR3 sequence (DNA): TGTGCCAGCAGTGAATGGGGGGACAGGGAGTTCAATGAGCAGTTCTTC.

The chain combines TRBV9 with TRBJ1-2; no firm D call. The length of the CDR3 is 15 residues. Trimming left V 5 bases short and J 5 bases short, with 19 bases between. In germline, CDR1 is SGDLS, CDR2 YYNGEE. CDR3 nucleotide sequence: TGTGCCAGCAGGAGGATGGAGGAAGAAAAGTATGGCTACACCTTC. It is translated as CASRRMEEEKYGYTF.

This chain joins TRBV19 and TRBJ2-3; 8 bases are shared with TRBD1. CDR1 LNHDA and CDR2 SQIVND come from the germline V gene (reference sequence). V lost 6 bases to trimming and J lost 1 base; unmatched junction nucleotides: 3. The CDR3 has 14 residues. Written as DNA, the CDR3 is TGTGCCAGTAGGGCGGGACAGGGCACAGATACGCAGTATTTT. This encodes CASRAGQGTDTQYF.

This clone is a singleton in its sample. V and J are TRBV18 and TRBJ2-1; 9 bases are shared with TRBD2. Germline trimming cut 0 bases from V and 7 bases from J; bases unmatched to any gene: 4. The CDR3 has 15 amino acids. Germline values: CDR1 KGHSH, CDR2 LQKENI. CDR3 sequence (DNA): TGTGCCAGCTCACCACCGGGACTAGCTCTGAATGAGCAGTTCTTC. Amino acid sequence: CASSPPGLALNEQFF.